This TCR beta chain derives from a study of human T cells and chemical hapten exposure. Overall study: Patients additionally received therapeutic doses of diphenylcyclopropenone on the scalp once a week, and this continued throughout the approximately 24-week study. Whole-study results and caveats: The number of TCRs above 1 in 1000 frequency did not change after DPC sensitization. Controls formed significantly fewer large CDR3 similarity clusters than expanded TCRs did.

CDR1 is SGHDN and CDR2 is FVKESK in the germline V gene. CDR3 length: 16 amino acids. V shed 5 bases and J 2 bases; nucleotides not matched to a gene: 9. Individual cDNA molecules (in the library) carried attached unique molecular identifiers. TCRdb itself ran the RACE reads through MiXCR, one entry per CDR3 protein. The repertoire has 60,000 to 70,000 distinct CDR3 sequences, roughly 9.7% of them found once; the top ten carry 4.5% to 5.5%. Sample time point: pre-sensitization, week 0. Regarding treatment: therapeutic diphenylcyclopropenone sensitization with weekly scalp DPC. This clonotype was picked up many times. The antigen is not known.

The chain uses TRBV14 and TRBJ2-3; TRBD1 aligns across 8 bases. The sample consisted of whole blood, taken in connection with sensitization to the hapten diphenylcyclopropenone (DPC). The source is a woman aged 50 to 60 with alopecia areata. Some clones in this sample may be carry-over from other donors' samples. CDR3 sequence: CASSGRQGLLTDTQYF. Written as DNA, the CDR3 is TGTGCCAGCAGCGGACGACAGGGGTTACTCACAGATACGCAGTATTTT.